The present T cell receptor beta chain was sequenced within a study of blood T cell repertoires in COVID-19 (TCRdb year 2020). Turning to the overall study: Samples covering the acute and convalescent phases of COVID-19 were provided by collaborators in the United States, Italy and Spain. The material from the prospective study consisted of cDNA or gDNA derived from T cells, B-cell-depleted T cells, or PBMCs. Deeply sampled blood TCRbeta repertoires from subjects exposed to, actively infected with, or recovered from COVID-19 were included in the dataset. The repertoires were released in a freely available public database meant as a resource for research on the immune response to SARS-CoV-2. The samples were drawn from the first 160 participants of the ongoing ImmuneRACE study and from roughly 1,300 subjects provided by 6 global collaborators. Nearly every sample came with metadata listing a de-identified subject ID, COVID-19 status, age in years and sex. Where available, HLA class I and class II types were obtained from metadata supplied by the sample provider rather than from assay-based typing.

Whole blood was collected in K2EDTA tubes by collaborating institutions according to the institutions' own protocols. For TCRbeta analysis, collaborators shipped samples as frozen whole blood, isolated PBMCs, or DNA extracted from either of those sample types. As for this clone: Its binding antigen is unknown. Per-base quality was not reported, and no clone a single base away is much larger than it.

Study-level results and caveats: Clinical and demographic metadata were provided uncurated, with the amount varying by source and participant.

The germline V gene yields SNHLY for CDR1 and FYNNEI for CDR2. The cysteine opens and the phenylalanine closes a CDR3 of 16 amino acids. The entry retains the CDR3 DNA only, 48 bases that are in frame from base 1. V lost 5 bases and J lost 0 bases, and the count of bases not matched to a germline gene is 4. The immunoSEQ Assay, a bias-controlled multiplex PCR, was used to amplify TCRbeta CDR3 regions from genomic DNA. Under the source paper's analysis protocol: The number of nucleated cells in each sample was estimated from the amplification of reference gene primers within the assay. To quantify the absolute abundance of each unique TCRbeta CDR3 rearrangement, sequence reads were collapsed and filtered. For each sample, productive Simpson clonality was calculated as the square root of Simpson's diversity index across productive rearrangements. Sourced from immuneACCESS, this table was stored by TCRdb with only in-frame sequences that have V and J called. A share of the clones is absent; for the studies checked, an unresolved V gene accounts for under half, and the remainder has no known explanation. V and J calls plus clone size are reproduced from that table; the DNA served to infer D and trimming. The sample table records some 110,000 clones; about 85% of these occur just once. The ten largest clones capture roughly 1.4% of the sample.

This chain joins TRBV2 to TRBJ2-2, with 9 bases in between that match TRBD1. The sequenced sample was peripheral blood. This receptor was obtained from a man aged 40-49 years with acute or convalescent COVID-19. The sequence in DNA is TGTGCCAGCAGTCCGAGGACAGGGGCGAACACCGGGGAGCTGTTTTTT. Protein translation: CASSPRTGANTGELFF.